This T cell receptor beta chain stems from a study of shared clonotypes between healthy human individuals. Germline values: CDR1 SGHDN, CDR2 FVKESK. Losses at the gene ends were 2 bases for V and 3 bases for J; bases not matched to a gene: 5. CDR3 size: 15 residues. The donor population consisted of healthy HIV-negative adults with no recent acute infections or vaccinations. The study's findings and limits: Rarefaction revealed incomplete sorted-subset sequencing despite large depth.

Sequenced by immunoSEQ multiplex PCR; TCRdb stores in-frame clones only, minus some. This table holds over a million clones, approximately 98.5% found once. Only one count was recorded for this clone. Antigen unknown. The source material was naive CD4+ T cells sorted from blood. The subset was: CD45RA+ positively selected. This clonotype was sampled from a man aged 25 to 40 in good health. The V call is TRBV14, the J call TRBJ1-1, with TRBD1 matching over 8 bases. The DNA of the CDR3 is TGTGCCAGCAGCCAAATTACAGGGGGAGACACTGAAGCTTTCTTT. This gives the protein CASSQITGGDTEAFF. Variable domain in full (rest from reference TRBV14 and TRBJ1-1): EAGVTQFPSHSVIEKGQTVTLRCDPISGHDNLYWYRRVMGKEIKFLLHFVKESKQDESGMPNNRFLAERTGGTYSTLKVQPAELEDSGVYFCASSQITGGDTEAFFGQGTRLTVV.